This T cell receptor (beta chain) was documented in a study of T-cell reconstitution after alpha-beta-depleted transplantation in children. Trimming left V 10 bases short and J 1 base short, with 5 bases between. Germline lookup yields CDR1 MDHEN and CDR2 SYDVKM. CDR3 length: 12 residues. This clonotype was counted ten times or more. Construction of the TCRbeta library involved unique molecular identifiers. TCRdb recomputed calls from the PCR reads with MiXCR, one row per CDR3 protein. This table holds about 72,000 distinct CDR3 sequences, just under 7.5% found once. J is TRBJ2-6 and V is TRBV28; D is undetermined. The sequence derives from a human donor who donated a stem cell graft to a child with acute lymphoblastic leukemia. Sequenced here: PBMCs from the stem cell graft donor, sampled from the stem cell graft. The CDR3 is CATDSGANVLTF. CDR3 DNA: TGTGCCACCGATTCTGGGGCCAACGTCCTGACTTTC.